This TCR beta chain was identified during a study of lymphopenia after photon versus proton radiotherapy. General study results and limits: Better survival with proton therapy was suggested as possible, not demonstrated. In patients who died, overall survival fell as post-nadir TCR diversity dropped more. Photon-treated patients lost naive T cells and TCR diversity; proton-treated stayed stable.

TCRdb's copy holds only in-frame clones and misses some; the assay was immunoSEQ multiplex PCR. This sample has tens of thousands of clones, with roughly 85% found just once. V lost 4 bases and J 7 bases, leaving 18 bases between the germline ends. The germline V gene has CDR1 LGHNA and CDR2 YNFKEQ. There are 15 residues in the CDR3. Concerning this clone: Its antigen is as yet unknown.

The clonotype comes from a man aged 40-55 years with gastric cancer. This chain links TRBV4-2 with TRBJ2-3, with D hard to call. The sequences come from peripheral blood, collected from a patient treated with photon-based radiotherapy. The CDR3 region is CASSRPETDDHTQYF. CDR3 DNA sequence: TGTGCCAGCAGCCGCCCAGAGACGGACGATCATACGCAGTATTTT.